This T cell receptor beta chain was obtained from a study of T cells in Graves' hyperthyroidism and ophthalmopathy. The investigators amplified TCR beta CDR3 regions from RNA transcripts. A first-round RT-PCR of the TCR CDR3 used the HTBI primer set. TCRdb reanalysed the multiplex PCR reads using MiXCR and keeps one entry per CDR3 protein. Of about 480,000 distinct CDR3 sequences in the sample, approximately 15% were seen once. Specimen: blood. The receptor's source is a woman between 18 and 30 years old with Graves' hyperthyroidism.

This chain's CDR3 is CASSTIIGYGYTF. CDR3 sequence (DNA): TGTGCCAGCAGCACCATCATAGGTTATGGCTACACCTTC. V gene TRBV5-5 combines with J gene TRBJ1-2; D ambiguous. Per the germline V gene, CDR1 is SGHKS and CDR2 is YYEKEE (reference sequence). V lost 4 bases and J lost 5, with 12 bases in between. The CDR3 runs to 13 residues.